The rows below give T cell receptor beta chains drawn from one sample of a study of blood T cell repertoires in COVID-19. TCRdb keeps only in-frame clones here, not all; method: immunoSEQ multiplex PCR. The sample consists of fewer than 400,000 clones, roughly 85% of them appearing once. The sequenced sample consisted of PBMCs or T cells enriched from blood (not recorded which). The receptors were gathered from a man between 25 and 39 years old who had recovered from COVID-19. Both conserved end residues are part of each CDR3. The order of the fields is J gene, D gene, V gene, clone size, CDR3 protein, CDR3 DNA. A D gene is named only where the DNA matches it firmly. A clone size is listed for some rows: how often the clone was seen (once, few, many), or a class if it is expanded.

>TRBJ2-6|NA|TRBV5-4|NA
CASSLDGGRGANVLTF
TGTGCCAGCAGCTTGGACGGGGGGCGAGGGGCCAACGTCCTGACTTTC
>TRBJ1-3|NA|TRBV9|once
CASSVRGSSGNTIYF
TGTGCCAGCAGCGTTAGGGGTTCCTCTGGAAACACCATATATTTT
>TRBJ1-4|NA|TRBV7-2|NA
CASSLYNPGATNEKLFF
TGTGCCAGCAGCTTATACAACCCAGGGGCAACTAATGAAAAACTGTTTTTT
>TRBJ2-7|TRBD1|TRBV19|NA
CASSRGQGGEEQYF
TGTGCCAGTAGTAGGGGACAGGGAGGAGAAGAGCAGTACTTC
>TRBJ1-6|NA|TRBV3-1/TRBV3-2|NA
CASSQGAGKNSPLHF
TGTGCCAGCAGCCAAGGGGCAGGGAAAAATTCACCCCTCCACTTT
>TRBJ1-2|NA|TRBV7-6|NA
CASSPREKGIGGYTF
TGTGCCAGCAGCCCACGGGAGAAGGGAATAGGTGGCTACACCTTC
>TRBJ1-4|NA|TRBV4-3|NA
CASSYEGREKLFF
TGCGCCAGCAGTTATGAGGGTCGGGAAAAACTGTTTTTT
>TRBJ2-1|TRBD2|TRBV6-4|NA
CASSPEVAGHEQFF
TGTGCCAGCAGCCCCGAGGTAGCGGGGCATGAGCAGTTCTTC
>TRBJ1-1|NA|TRBV9|NA
CASSGSPGSEAFF
TGTGCCAGCAGCGGCTCCCCAGGGTCTGAAGCTTTCTTT
>TRBJ2-7|NA|TRBV5-5|NA
CASSLSKGLFSYEQYF
TGTGCCAGCAGCCTTAGTAAGGGGCTATTTTCCTACGAGCAGTACTTC
>TRBJ1-2|TRBD1|TRBV7-2|NA
CASSLAPGQNNYGYTF
TGTGCCAGCAGCTTAGCCCCGGGACAGAACAACTATGGCTACACCTTC
>TRBJ2-1|TRBD2|TRBV7-9|NA
CASGLAGASYNEQFF
TGTGCCAGCGGATTAGCGGGGGCCTCCTACAATGAGCAGTTCTTC
>TRBJ2-7|NA|TRBV4-3|NA
CASSQDLGRNEQYF
TGCGCCAGCAGCCAAGATCTAGGGAGAAACGAGCAGTACTTC
>TRBJ1-4|NA|TRBV29-1|NA
CSVYTGLYEKLFF
TGCAGCGTTTATACAGGCCTCTATGAAAAACTGTTTTTT
>TRBJ1-2|TRBD1|TRBV14|NA
CASSPLFFQGQGYGYTF
TGTGCCAGCAGCCCCCTATTCTTCCAGGGACAGGGGTATGGCTACACCTTC
>TRBJ1-1|NA|TRBV5-1|once
CASNSRGGNLMAFF
TGCGCCAGCAACTCACGGGGGGGTAATTTAATGGCTTTCTTT
>TRBJ2-2|NA|TRBV3-1/TRBV3-2|NA
CASSPSTGELFF
TGTGCCAGCAGCCCCTCCACCGGGGAGCTGTTTTTT
>TRBJ2-3|TRBD2|TRBV27|NA
CASSFERGDTQYF
TGTGCCAGCAGTTTCGAGCGGGGAGATACGCAGTATTTT
>TRBJ1-2|NA|TRBV9|NA
CASSVATDYGYTF
TGTGCCAGCAGCGTAGCTACGGACTATGGCTACACCTTC
>TRBJ1-1|TRBD1|TRBV4-1|once
CASIPPGQASSGTEAFF
TGCGCCAGCATCCCCCCGGGACAGGCCTCCTCGGGCACTGAAGCTTTCTTT
>TRBJ2-2|NA|TRBV5-1|NA
CASSFRQVLNTGELFF
TGCGCCAGCAGCTTTAGACAGGTGCTGAACACCGGGGAGCTGTTTTTT
>TRBJ2-2|NA|TRBV5-1|NA
CASSAGARSTGELFF
TGCGCCAGCAGTGCAGGGGCCAGGAGTACCGGGGAGCTGTTTTTT
>TRBJ2-5|TRBD2|TRBV11-1|NA
CASSLVGGGAGETQYF
TGTGCCAGCAGCTTAGTTGGCGGGGGGGCCGGGGAGACCCAGTACTTC
>TRBJ2-3|NA|TRBV2|NA
CASSFNIDTQYF
TGTGCCAGCAGCTTTAACATCGATACGCAGTATTTT